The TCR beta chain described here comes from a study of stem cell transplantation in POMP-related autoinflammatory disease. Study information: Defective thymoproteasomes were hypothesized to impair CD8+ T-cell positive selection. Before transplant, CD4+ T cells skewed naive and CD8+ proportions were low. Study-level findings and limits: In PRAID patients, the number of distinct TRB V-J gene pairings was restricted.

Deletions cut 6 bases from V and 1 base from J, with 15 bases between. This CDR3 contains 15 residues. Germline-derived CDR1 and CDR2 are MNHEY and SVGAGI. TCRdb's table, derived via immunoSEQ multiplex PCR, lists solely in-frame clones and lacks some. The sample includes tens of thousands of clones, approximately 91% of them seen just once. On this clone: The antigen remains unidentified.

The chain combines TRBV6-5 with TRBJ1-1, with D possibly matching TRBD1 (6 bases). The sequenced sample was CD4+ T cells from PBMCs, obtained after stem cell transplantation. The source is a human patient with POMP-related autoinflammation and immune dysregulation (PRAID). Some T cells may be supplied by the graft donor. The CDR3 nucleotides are TGTGCCAGCAGCCGCGAGTCGACAGGGAACACTGAAGCTTTCTTT. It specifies CASSRESTGNTEAFF.